This is a list of T cell receptor beta chains from one sample in a study of T cell repertoires in cytomegalovirus infection. TCRdb re-called the reads with MiXCR, one entry per CDR3 protein. The table lists around 530,000 distinct CDR3 sequences, more than 15% of them singletons. The source material was CD8+ T cells from PBMCs. These receptors came from a human donor in good health (CMV status not recorded). Some clones in this sample may be carry-over from other donors' samples. CDR3s include the opening cysteine and the closing phenylalanine or tryptophan. A D gene is named only where the DNA matches it firmly. The size field is filled for only some rows; it gives once, few, many or a size class.

abundance,d_gene,v_gene,j_gene,CDR3aa,CDR3nt
.,.,TRBV5-4,TRBJ1-4,CASSLGSIANEKLFF,TGTGCCAGCAGCTTGGGGTCTATCGCTAATGAAAAACTGTTTTTT
.,.,TRBV27,TRBJ1-1,CASSFRGSMQNTEAFF,TGTGCCAGCAGTTTTCGGGGGTCTATGCAGAACACTGAAGCTTTCTTT
few,.,TRBV25-1,TRBJ1-2,CASSDGGEYYGYTF,TGTGCCAGCAGTGACGGGGGGGAGTACTATGGCTACACCTTC
.,TRBD1,TRBV7-9,TRBJ2-7,CASSSSWDRATYEQYF,TGTGCCAGCAGCTCCTCCTGGGACAGGGCAACCTACGAGCAGTACTTC
many,.,TRBV7-9,TRBJ1-5,CASSLGGAGQPQHF,TGTGCCAGCAGTCTAGGAGGGGCAGGGCAGCCCCAGCATTTT
few,TRBD2,TRBV6-1,TRBJ2-3,CASSVSGLAGGSTDTQYF,TGTGCCAGCAGTGTTTCGGGACTAGCGGGGGGGAGCACAGATACGCAGTATTTT
.,.,TRBV30,TRBJ1-4,CAYDSTNEKLFF,TGTGCCTACGATTCAACTAATGAAAAACTGTTTTTT
.,.,TRBV7-8,TRBJ1-2,CASSLVLEGPNYCSTF,TGTGCAAGCAGCTTAGTGCTGGAGGGGCCGAACTATTGCTCCACCTTC
.,.,TRBV12-3/TRBV12-4,TRBJ1-2,CASTTGYGYTF,TGTGCCAGCACTACTGGCTATGGCTACACCTTC
many,TRBD1,TRBV6-5,TRBJ2-3,CASSYLGQGTDTQYF,TGTGCCAGCAGTTACCTAGGACAGGGGACAGATACGCAGTATTTT
many,.,TRBV5-6,TRBJ2-2,CASTTRTDRNTGELFF,TGTGCCAGCACTACTCGGACGGATAGGAACACCGGGGAGCTGTTTTTT
.,.,TRBV7-1,TRBJ1-4,CASSSPKGANEKLFF,TGTGCCAGCAGCTCGCCTAAGGGTGCTAATGAAAAACTGTTTTTT
many,TRBD2,TRBV6-5,TRBJ2-1,CASRATSGRAVYNEQFF,TGTGCCAGCAGAGCTACTAGCGGGAGGGCCGTCTACAATGAGCAGTTCTTC
few,TRBD1,TRBV19,TRBJ1-5,CASSIDGGQFPYSNQPQHF,TGTGCCAGTAGTATAGATGGGGGACAGTTCCCCTATAGCAATCAGCCCCAGCATTTT